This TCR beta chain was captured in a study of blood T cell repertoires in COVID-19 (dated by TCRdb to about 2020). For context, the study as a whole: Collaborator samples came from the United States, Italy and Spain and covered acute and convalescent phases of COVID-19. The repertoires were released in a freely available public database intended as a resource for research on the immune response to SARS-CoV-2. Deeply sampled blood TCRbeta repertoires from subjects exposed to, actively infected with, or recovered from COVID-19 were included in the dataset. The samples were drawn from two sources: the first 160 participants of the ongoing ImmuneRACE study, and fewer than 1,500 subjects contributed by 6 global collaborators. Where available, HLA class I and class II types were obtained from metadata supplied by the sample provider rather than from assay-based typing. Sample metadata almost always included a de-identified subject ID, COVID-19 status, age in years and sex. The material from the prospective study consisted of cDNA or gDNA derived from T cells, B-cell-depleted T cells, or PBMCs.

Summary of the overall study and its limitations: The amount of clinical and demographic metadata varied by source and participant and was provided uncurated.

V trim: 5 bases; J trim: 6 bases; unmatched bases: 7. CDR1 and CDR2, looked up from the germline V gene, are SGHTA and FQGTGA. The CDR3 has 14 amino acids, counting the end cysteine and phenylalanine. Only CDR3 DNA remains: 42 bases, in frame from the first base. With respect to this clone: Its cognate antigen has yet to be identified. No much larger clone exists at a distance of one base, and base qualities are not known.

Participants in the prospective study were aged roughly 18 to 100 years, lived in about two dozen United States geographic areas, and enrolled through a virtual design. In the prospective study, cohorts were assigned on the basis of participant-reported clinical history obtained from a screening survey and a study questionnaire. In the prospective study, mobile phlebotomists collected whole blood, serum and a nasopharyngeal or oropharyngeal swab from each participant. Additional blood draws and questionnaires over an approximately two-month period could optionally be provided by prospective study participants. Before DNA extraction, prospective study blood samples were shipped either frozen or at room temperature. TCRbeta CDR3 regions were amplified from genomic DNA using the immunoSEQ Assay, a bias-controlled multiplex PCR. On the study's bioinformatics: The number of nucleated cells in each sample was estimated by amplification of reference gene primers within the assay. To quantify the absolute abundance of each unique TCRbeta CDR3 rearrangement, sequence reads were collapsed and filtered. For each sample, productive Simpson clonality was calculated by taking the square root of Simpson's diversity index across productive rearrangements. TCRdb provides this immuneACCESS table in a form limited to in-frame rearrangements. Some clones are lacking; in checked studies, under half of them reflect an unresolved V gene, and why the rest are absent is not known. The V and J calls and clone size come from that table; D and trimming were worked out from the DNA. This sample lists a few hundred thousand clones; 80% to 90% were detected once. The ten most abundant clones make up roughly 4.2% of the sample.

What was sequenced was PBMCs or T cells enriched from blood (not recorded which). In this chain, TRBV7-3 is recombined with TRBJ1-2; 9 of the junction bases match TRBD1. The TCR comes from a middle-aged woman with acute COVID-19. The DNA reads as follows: TGTGCCAGCAGCCAAGGGGGACAGGGTGATGGCTACACCTTC. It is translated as CASSQGGQGDGYTF.